This entry concerns a single TCR beta chain. These data are taken from a study of blood T cell repertoires in COVID-19. Study overall: The study drew acute and convalescent COVID-19 samples from the United States, Italy and Spain.

Authors' methods: Scientists estimated how many nucleated cells there were by amplifying reference gene primers. This table comes from immunoSEQ multiplex PCR, and its TCRdb copy is limited to in-frame clones, with some not included. Clone size and the V and J calls come from that table; the DNA yielded D and trimming. Found here are tens of thousands of clones, over 70% of them singletons; the top ten hold around half. With V trimmed by 3 bases and J by 5 bases, 10 bases remained unmatched. Germline V gives CDR1 MNHEY, CDR2 SMNVEV (reference sequence). This CDR3 is built from 17 residues. This chain uses TRBV27 with TRBJ2-7; 13 bases fit TRBD2. What was sequenced was peripheral blood. This sequence originates from a man aged 50 to 60 with active or convalescent COVID-19. The CDR3 loop reads CASSLTIRLAGGNEQYF. CDR3 in DNA: TGTGCCAGCAGTTTGACCATTCGACTAGCGGGAGGAAACGAGCAGTACTTC.